This T cell receptor beta chain stems from a study of blood T cell repertoires in COVID-19. Profiled with immunoSEQ multiplex PCR; TCRdb holds only in-frame clones, not every one. The sample carries about 150,000 clones, 75% to 95% recorded once. V was clipped by 4 bases and J by 2 bases, with 8 bases between them. This CDR3 spans 13 amino acids. Germline lookup yields CDR1 KGHDR and CDR2 SFDVKD. The clonotype comes from a man aged 50 or older with acute or convalescent COVID-19. This chain joins TRBV24-1 and TRBJ2-7; D may be TRBD1 (5 bases). The specimen was peripheral blood. The CDR3 sequence is CATSDRATYEQYF. The CDR3 nucleotides read TGTGCCACCAGTGACAGGGCCACCTACGAGCAGTACTTC.